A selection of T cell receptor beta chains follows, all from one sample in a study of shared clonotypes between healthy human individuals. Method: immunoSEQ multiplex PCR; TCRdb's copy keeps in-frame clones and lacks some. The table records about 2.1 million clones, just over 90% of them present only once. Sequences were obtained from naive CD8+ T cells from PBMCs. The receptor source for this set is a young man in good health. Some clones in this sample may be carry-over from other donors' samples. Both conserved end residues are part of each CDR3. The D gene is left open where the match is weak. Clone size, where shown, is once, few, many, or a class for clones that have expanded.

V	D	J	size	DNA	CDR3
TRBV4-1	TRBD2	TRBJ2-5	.	TGCGCCAGCAGCCAAGGGCCTAGCGGGAGGACCCAAGAGACCCAGTACTTC	CASSQGPSGRTQETQYF
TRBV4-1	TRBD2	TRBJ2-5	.	TGCGCCAGCAGCCAGGCCAGGAGGACTAGCGGGCAGGAGGCCCAGTACTTC	CASSQARRTSGQEAQYF
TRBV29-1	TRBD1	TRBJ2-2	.	TGCAGCGTTGAGGACAGGGACCCCACCGGGGAGCTGTTTTTT	CSVEDRDPTGELFF
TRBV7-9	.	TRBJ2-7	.	TGTGCCAGCAGCTTACCCCTGAGCTACGAGCAGTACTTC	CASSLPLSYEQYF
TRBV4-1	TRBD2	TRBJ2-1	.	TGCGCCAGCAGCCAAGAGCGGGAGGGCAATGAGCAGTTCTTC	CASSQEREGNEQFF
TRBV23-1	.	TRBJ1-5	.	TGCGCCAGCAGTTCAGGAACAGTGGGGCCCCAGCATTTT	CASSSGTVGPQHF
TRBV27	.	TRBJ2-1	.	TGTGCCAGCAGCTCCCGTATCAATGAGCAGTTCTTC	CASSSRINEQFF
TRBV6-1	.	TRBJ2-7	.	TGTGCCAAGGGGGACGGCTACGAGCAGTACTTC	CAKGDGYEQYF
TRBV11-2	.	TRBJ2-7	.	TGTGCCAGCAGCTTAGTGTACTGGCCGTACGAGCAGTACTTC	CASSLVYWPYEQYF
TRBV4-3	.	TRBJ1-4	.	TGCGCCAGCAGCCCGAGGGAGCGAGGGGAAAAACTGTTTTTT	CASSPRERGEKLFF
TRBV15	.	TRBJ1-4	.	TGTGCCACCAGCGCAACCCTTCGGGGGACTAATGAAAAACTGTTTTTT	CATSATLRGTNEKLFF
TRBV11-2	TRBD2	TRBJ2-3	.	TGTGCCAGCAGCTCCCCTAGCGGGCCGAGCACAGATACGCAGTATTTT	CASSSPSGPSTDTQYF
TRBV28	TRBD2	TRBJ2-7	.	TGTGCCAGCAGTGGACAGGGTAGGCTAGCGGGAGGGATAACAACGATTTACGAGCAGTACTTC	CASSGQGRLAGGITTIYEQYF
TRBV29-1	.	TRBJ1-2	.	TGCAGCGTTGTGGCAGAAATTAACTATGGCTACACCTTC	CSVVAEINYGYTF
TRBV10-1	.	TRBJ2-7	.	TGCGCCAGGAATGACCGTGGAAGAGTAGCGGCCGCCTACGAGCAGTACTTC	CARNDRGRVAAAYEQYF
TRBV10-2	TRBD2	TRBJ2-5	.	TGCGCCAGCAGTGAACGTCCTAGCGGGGTCCAAGAGACCCAGTACTTC	CASSERPSGVQETQYF
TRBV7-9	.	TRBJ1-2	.	TGTGCCAGCAGCTTAGCGGACAGCCATAACTATGGCTACACCTTC	CASSLADSHNYGYTF
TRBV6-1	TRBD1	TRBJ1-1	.	TGTGCCAGCAGTTTAACAGGGGCCCTGAACACTGAAGCTTTCTTT	CASSLTGALNTEAFF
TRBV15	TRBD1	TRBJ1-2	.	TGTGCCACCAGCAGAGAGGTTAACAGGGGGGATGGCTACACCTTC	CATSREVNRGDGYTF
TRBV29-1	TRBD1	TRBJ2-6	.	TGCAGCGTTGAAGAGGGACAGTCTGGGGCCAACGTCCTGACTTTC	CSVEEGQSGANVLTF
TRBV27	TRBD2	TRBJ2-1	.	TGTGCCAGCAGTTTACAAGCGGGAGTAAGCGGGGATGAGCAGTTCTTC	CASSLQAGVSGDEQFF
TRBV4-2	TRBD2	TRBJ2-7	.	TGTGCCAGCAGCCAAGATAGGGTAGCGGGAGGGTGGGAGCAGTACTTC	CASSQDRVAGGWEQYF
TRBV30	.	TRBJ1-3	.	TGTGCCTGGGGAACGGGAGTCTCTGGAAACACCATATATTTT	CAWGTGVSGNTIYF
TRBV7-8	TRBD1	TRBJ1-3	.	TGTGCCAGCAGCTTAGCGGGGACAGGTGGAAACACCATATATTTT	CASSLAGTGGNTIYF
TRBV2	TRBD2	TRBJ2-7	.	TGTGCCAGCAGTGACGGCCTAGCGGGAGGGCCCAATGTCGACGAGCAGTACTTC	CASSDGLAGGPNVDEQYF
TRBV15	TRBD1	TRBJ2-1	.	TGTGCCACCAGGGGAGACAGGGGGCACTACAATGAGCAGTTCTTC	CATRGDRGHYNEQFF
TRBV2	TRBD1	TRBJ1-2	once	TGTGCCAGCAGTAGCCGGGACAGTAACTATGGCTACACCTTC	CASSSRDSNYGYTF
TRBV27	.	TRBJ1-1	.	TGTGCCAGCAGTTTGGTGAGTCGAGGAAGCACTGAAGCTTTCTTT	CASSLVSRGSTEAFF
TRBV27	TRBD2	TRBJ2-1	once	TGTGCCAGCAGTTTAAGACTAGCGGCTTACTCCTACAATGAGCAGTTCTTC	CASSLRLAAYSYNEQFF
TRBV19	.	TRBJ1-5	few	TGTGCCAGTAGTATAGATCTACCGTATCAGCCCCAGCATTTT	CASSIDLPYQPQHF
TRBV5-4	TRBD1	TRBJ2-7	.	TGTGCCAGCAGGGGGACAGGGGGCGCCTACGAGCAGTACTTC	CASRGTGGAYEQYF
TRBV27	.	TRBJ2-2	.	TGTGCCAGCAGTTTAGGGCAGTCTGCAGGGGAGCTGTTTTTT	CASSLGQSAGELFF
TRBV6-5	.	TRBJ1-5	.	TGTGCCAGCAGTGACCGGGGAGGTAGCCAGCCCCAGCATTTT	CASSDRGGSQPQHF
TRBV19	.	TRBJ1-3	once	TGTGCCAGTAGTATACTTCCGAGGACAGACTCTGGAAACACCATATATTTT	CASSILPRTDSGNTIYF
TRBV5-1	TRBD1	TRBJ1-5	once	TGCGCCAGCAGCCAGGGACAGGGAGGCAATCAGCCCCAGCATTTT	CASSQGQGGNQPQHF
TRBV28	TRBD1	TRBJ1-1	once	TGTGCCACCCGACAGGGGAACACTGAAGCTTTCTTT	CATRQGNTEAFF
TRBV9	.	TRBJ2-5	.	TGTGCCAGCAGCGGCGGACAAGAGACCCAGTACTTC	CASSGGQETQYF
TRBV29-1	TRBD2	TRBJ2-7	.	TGCAGCGTGCCTAGGGAAGAGACGGGAGGTCGGTACGAGCAGTACTTC	CSVPREETGGRYEQYF
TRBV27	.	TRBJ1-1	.	TGTGCCAGCACCGTCCGGGGGGGGTACACTGAAGCTTTCTTT	CASTVRGGYTEAFF
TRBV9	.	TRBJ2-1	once	TGTGCCAGCAGCGTAGGCCTCCCCCGAGGGCATGAGCAGTTCTTC	CASSVGLPRGHEQFF
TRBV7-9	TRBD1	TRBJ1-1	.	TGTGCCAGCAGCGCCCGGGACAGAGGGTGGGAAGCTTTCTTT	CASSARDRGWEAFF
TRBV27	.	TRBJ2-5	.	TGTGCCAGCAGTTCCCAGGGTGTCCAGTACTTC	CASSSQGVQYF
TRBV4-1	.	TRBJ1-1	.	TGCGCCAGCAGCCAAGAAATTCTACAGGCCACTGAAGCTTTCTTT	CASSQEILQATEAFF
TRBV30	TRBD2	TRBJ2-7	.	TGTGCCTGGAGTGTACTCAGCGGGATCCCCTACGAGCAGTACTTC	CAWSVLSGIPYEQYF
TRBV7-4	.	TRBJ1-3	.	TGTGCCAGCAGCTTAAAGGGGTCCCCACTTACCTCTGGAAACACCATATATTTT	CASSLKGSPLTSGNTIYF
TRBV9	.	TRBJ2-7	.	TGTGCCAGCAGCATACGGGCCTTCTCCTACGAGCAGTACTTC	CASSIRAFSYEQYF
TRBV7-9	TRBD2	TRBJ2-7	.	TGTGCCAGCAGGACTACTAGCGACTATTCCTACGAGCAGTACTTC	CASRTTSDYSYEQYF
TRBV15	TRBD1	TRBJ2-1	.	TGTGCCACCAGCAGAGAAGGTCCGGGACAGGGGATAGCTCCGGACCAGTTCTTC	CATSREGPGQGIAPDQFF
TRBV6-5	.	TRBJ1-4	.	TGTGCCAGCACAAACCCCGGACCCGGGGGAGGGGAACTGTTTTTT	CASTNPGPGGGELFF
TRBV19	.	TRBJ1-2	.	TGTGCCAGTAGTCAGTCGACAGGTCTCTATGGCTACACCTTC	CASSQSTGLYGYTF
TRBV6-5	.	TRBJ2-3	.	TGTGCCAGCAGTCCGTGGGCCAGGGACGGCACGCAGTATTTT	CASSPWARDGTQYF
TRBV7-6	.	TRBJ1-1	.	TGTGCCAGCAGCTTAGTCCCTGAATGGACGGCCGCCTTCACGAACACTGAAGCTTTCTTT	CASSLVPEWTAAFTNTEAFF
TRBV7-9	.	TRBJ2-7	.	TGTGCCAGCAGTCTTAAAAATCCTCCGGGGACCCCCTACGAGCAGTACTTC	CASSLKNPPGTPYEQYF